This is a list of T cell receptor beta chains from one sample in a study of blood T cell repertoires in COVID-19. The protocol was immunoSEQ multiplex PCR, while the TCRdb copy is restricted to in-frame clones and leaves out a portion. The table records 240,000 or so clones, approximately 83% of them present only once. Material for sequencing was peripheral blood. These receptors all come from a young woman who had recovered from COVID-19. Both conserved end residues are part of each CDR3. D genes are given only for firm matches. Expanded clones get a size class; other rows say once, few or many, or leave the size out.

D gene: .
V gene: TRBV7-9
clone size: .
J gene: TRBJ1-6
CDR3 protein: CASSVDRSDSPLHF
CDR3 DNA: TGTGCCAGCAGCGTAGACAGGTCTGATTCACCCCTCCACTTT

D gene: TRBD2
V gene: TRBV24-1
clone size: .
J gene: TRBJ2-1
CDR3 protein: CATSDPTSGGLNEQFF
CDR3 DNA: TGTGCCACCAGTGATCCGACTAGCGGGGGTTTGAATGAGCAGTTCTTC

D gene: TRBD2
V gene: TRBV11-2
clone size: .
J gene: TRBJ2-2
CDR3 protein: CASSPSAGGPASTGELFF
CDR3 DNA: TGTGCCAGCAGCCCCTCAGCGGGGGGGCCGGCTTCAACCGGGGAGCTGTTTTTT

D gene: TRBD1
V gene: TRBV5-1
clone size: .
J gene: TRBJ2-7
CDR3 protein: CASSLQGQGSYEQYF
CDR3 DNA: TGCGCCAGCAGCTTGCAAGGACAGGGCTCCTACGAGCAGTACTTC

D gene: .
V gene: TRBV15
clone size: .
J gene: TRBJ2-7
CDR3 protein: CATSEQGKNYEQYF
CDR3 DNA: TGTGCCACCAGCGAACAGGGAAAAAACTACGAGCAGTACTTC

D gene: .
V gene: TRBV6-5
clone size: .
J gene: TRBJ1-1
CDR3 protein: CASSYGAEAFF
CDR3 DNA: TGTGCCAGCAGTTATGGAGCTGAAGCTTTCTTT

D gene: TRBD1
V gene: TRBV6-5
clone size: .
J gene: TRBJ2-3
CDR3 protein: CASKPPGQGGDTQYF
CDR3 DNA: TGTGCCAGCAAACCCCCGGGACAGGGGGGTGATACGCAGTATTTT

D gene: .
V gene: TRBV7-9
clone size: .
J gene: TRBJ1-3
CDR3 protein: CASLTLGGSGNTIYF
CDR3 DNA: TGTGCCAGCCTAACTTTGGGAGGCTCTGGAAACACCATATATTTT

D gene: .
V gene: TRBV5-1
clone size: .
J gene: TRBJ1-2
CDR3 protein: CASSLEGVDGYTF
CDR3 DNA: TGCGCCAGCAGCTTGGAAGGGGTAGATGGCTACACCTTC

D gene: TRBD1
V gene: TRBV7-9
clone size: .
J gene: TRBJ1-2
CDR3 protein: CASSTRTGSLDYGYTF
CDR3 DNA: TGTGCCAGCAGCACCCGGACAGGGTCGTTAGACTATGGCTACACCTTC

D gene: .
V gene: TRBV11-2
clone size: few
J gene: TRBJ2-3
CDR3 protein: CASSLGGYSDTQYF
CDR3 DNA: TGTGCCAGCAGCTTGGGGGGTTACTCAGATACGCAGTATTTT

D gene: .
V gene: TRBV5-1
clone size: .
J gene: TRBJ2-3
CDR3 protein: CASSSVTGEDTQYF
CDR3 DNA: TGCGCCAGCAGCTCGGTGACGGGGGAAGATACGCAGTATTTT

D gene: .
V gene: TRBV4-2
clone size: .
J gene: TRBJ1-2
CDR3 protein: CASSQDQGSGYTF
CDR3 DNA: TGTGCCAGCAGCCAAGATCAGGGTTCTGGCTACACCTTC

D gene: TRBD1
V gene: TRBV5-4
clone size: .
J gene: TRBJ1-4
CDR3 protein: CASSWGQGDEKLFF
CDR3 DNA: TGTGCCAGCAGTTGGGGACAGGGGGATGAAAAACTGTTTTTT

D gene: TRBD2
V gene: TRBV5-1
clone size: once
J gene: TRBJ2-7
CDR3 protein: CASSLPNSGGADEQYF
CDR3 DNA: TGCGCCAGCAGCCTCCCTAATAGCGGGGGGGCGGATGAGCAGTACTTC

D gene: TRBD1
V gene: TRBV28
clone size: .
J gene: TRBJ2-7
CDR3 protein: CASSLNSPGQGRTYEQYF
CDR3 DNA: TGTGCCAGCAGTTTGAATAGCCCGGGACAGGGCCGAACCTACGAGCAGTACTTC

D gene: TRBD1
V gene: TRBV4-2
clone size: .
J gene: TRBJ2-3
CDR3 protein: CASSHLTGGFDTDTQYF
CDR3 DNA: TGTGCCAGCAGCCACTTAACAGGGGGTTTCGACACAGATACGCAGTATTTT

D gene: .
V gene: TRBV7-2
clone size: .
J gene: TRBJ2-1
CDR3 protein: CASSRSISYNEQFF
CDR3 DNA: TGTGCCAGCAGCCGGAGTATCTCCTACAATGAGCAGTTCTTC

D gene: TRBD1
V gene: TRBV7-9
clone size: .
J gene: TRBJ1-5
CDR3 protein: CASSLNLGQGATGNQPQHF
CDR3 DNA: TGTGCCAGCAGCTTAAACTTAGGACAGGGGGCTACCGGCAATCAGCCCCAGCATTTT

D gene: TRBD1
V gene: TRBV15
clone size: .
J gene: TRBJ1-4
CDR3 protein: CATSRPPGDRGKLFF
CDR3 DNA: TGTGCCACCAGCAGACCCCCCGGGGACAGGGGAAAACTGTTTTTT

D gene: TRBD2
V gene: TRBV9
clone size: .
J gene: TRBJ2-1
CDR3 protein: CASSVGSGGVYNEQFF
CDR3 DNA: TGTGCCAGCAGCGTAGGTTCGGGGGGAGTTTACAATGAGCAGTTCTTC

D gene: TRBD2
V gene: TRBV5-1
clone size: .
J gene: TRBJ2-2
CDR3 protein: CASSHGGASGELFF
CDR3 DNA: TGCGCCAGCAGCCACGGGGGGGCATCCGGGGAGCTGTTTTTT

D gene: TRBD2
V gene: TRBV5-1
clone size: .
J gene: TRBJ2-3
CDR3 protein: CASRSSGGAADTQYF
CDR3 DNA: TGCGCCAGCAGGAGTAGCGGGGGGGCCGCGGATACGCAGTATTTT

D gene: TRBD1
V gene: TRBV5-6
clone size: .
J gene: TRBJ2-7
CDR3 protein: CASSLRGGREQYF
CDR3 DNA: TGTGCCAGCAGCTTAAGAGGGGGCCGCGAGCAGTACTTC

D gene: .
V gene: TRBV19
clone size: .
J gene: TRBJ2-3
CDR3 protein: CASSIGSQADTQYF
CDR3 DNA: TGTGCCAGTAGTATAGGTTCCCAGGCAGATACGCAGTATTTT

D gene: .
V gene: TRBV5-1
clone size: .
J gene: TRBJ2-1
CDR3 protein: CASSLVTSAESYNEQFF
CDR3 DNA: TGCGCCAGCAGCTTGGTGACTAGTGCAGAATCCTACAATGAGCAGTTCTTC

D gene: .
V gene: TRBV7-3
clone size: .
J gene: TRBJ2-2
CDR3 protein: CASSLTPLANTGELFF
CDR3 DNA: TGTGCCAGCAGCTTAACCCCTCTCGCGAACACCGGGGAGCTGTTTTTT

D gene: .
V gene: TRBV4-1
clone size: .
J gene: TRBJ1-2
CDR3 protein: CASSQVTSRGGGYTF
CDR3 DNA: TGCGCCAGCAGCCAAGTAACCTCCCGAGGGGGAGGCTACACCTTC

D gene: TRBD1
V gene: TRBV7-6
clone size: .
J gene: TRBJ2-7
CDR3 protein: CASSSRTGTIYEQYF
CDR3 DNA: TGTGCCAGCAGCTCGCGGACAGGGACCATCTACGAGCAGTACTTC

D gene: TRBD2
V gene: TRBV7-2
clone size: .
J gene: TRBJ2-1
CDR3 protein: CASSPSGTEQFF
CDR3 DNA: TGTGCCAGCAGTCCTAGCGGGACCGAGCAGTTCTTC

D gene: TRBD1
V gene: TRBV27
clone size: .
J gene: TRBJ1-5
CDR3 protein: CASSLSMTGAGGNQPQHF
CDR3 DNA: TGTGCCAGCAGTTTATCGATGACAGGGGCAGGCGGCAATCAGCCCCAGCATTTT

D gene: .
V gene: TRBV7-9
clone size: .
J gene: TRBJ1-2
CDR3 protein: CASSLNTVANYGYTF
CDR3 DNA: TGTGCCAGCAGCTTAAACACAGTAGCTAACTATGGCTACACCTTC

D gene: .
V gene: TRBV5-4
clone size: .
J gene: TRBJ2-7
CDR3 protein: CASSLAGHYEQYF
CDR3 DNA: TGTGCCAGCAGCTTGGCTGGGCATTACGAGCAGTACTTC

D gene: TRBD2
V gene: TRBV4-2
clone size: .
J gene: TRBJ2-3
CDR3 protein: CASSQGAGGPDTQYF
CDR3 DNA: TGTGCCAGCAGCCAAGGTGCGGGGGGCCCAGATACGCAGTATTTT

D gene: .
V gene: TRBV10-1
clone size: .
J gene: TRBJ2-7
CDR3 protein: CASSRGVMDEQYF
CDR3 DNA: TGCGCCAGCAGCAGGGGAGTGATGGACGAGCAGTACTTC

D gene: .
V gene: TRBV6-5
clone size: .
J gene: TRBJ1-1
CDR3 protein: CASSPGQWGEAFF
CDR3 DNA: TGTGCCAGCAGTCCAGGACAGTGGGGTGAAGCTTTCTTT

D gene: .
V gene: TRBV27
clone size: .
J gene: TRBJ1-1
CDR3 protein: CASSRPQGRAFF
CDR3 DNA: TGTGCCAGCAGTCGCCCACAGGGTAGAGCTTTCTTT

D gene: TRBD1
V gene: TRBV27
clone size: once
J gene: TRBJ1-2
CDR3 protein: CASRPTGGSYGYTF
CDR3 DNA: TGTGCCAGCAGACCTACAGGGGGCAGCTATGGCTACACCTTC

D gene: .
V gene: TRBV19
clone size: .
J gene: TRBJ2-7
CDR3 protein: CASSKHRSYEQYF
CDR3 DNA: TGTGCCAGTAGTAAACACCGTTCCTACGAGCAGTACTTC

D gene: TRBD2
V gene: TRBV2
clone size: .
J gene: TRBJ2-5
CDR3 protein: CASSERTLAGGLTQYF
CDR3 DNA: TGTGCCAGCAGTGAAAGGACTTTGGCGGGGGGTTTGACCCAGTACTTC

D gene: TRBD1
V gene: TRBV12-5
clone size: .
J gene: TRBJ1-6
CDR3 protein: CASRDRFNSPLHF
CDR3 DNA: TGTGCTAGTAGGGACAGGTTTAATTCACCCCTCCACTTT

D gene: .
V gene: TRBV4-2
clone size: .
J gene: TRBJ2-2
CDR3 protein: CASSEGVFTGELFF
CDR3 DNA: TGTGCCAGCAGCGAGGGGGTGTTCACCGGGGAGCTGTTTTTT

D gene: TRBD2
V gene: TRBV5-5
clone size: .
J gene: TRBJ2-5
CDR3 protein: CASSLGLAGGETQYF
CDR3 DNA: TGTGCCAGCAGCTTGGGACTAGCGGGGGGAGAGACCCAGTACTTC

D gene: .
V gene: TRBV19
clone size: .
J gene: TRBJ2-2
CDR3 protein: CASMIQANTGELFF
CDR3 DNA: TGTGCCAGTATGATACAGGCGAACACCGGGGAGCTGTTTTTT

D gene: .
V gene: TRBV30
clone size: .
J gene: TRBJ1-1
CDR3 protein: CAWRNQGWSTEAFF
CDR3 DNA: TGTGCCTGGAGAAATCAGGGTTGGAGCACTGAAGCTTTCTTT

D gene: TRBD1
V gene: TRBV5-6
clone size: .
J gene: TRBJ2-3
CDR3 protein: CASSLQGVGDTQYF
CDR3 DNA: TGTGCCAGCAGCCTTCAGGGGGTCGGGGATACGCAGTATTTT

D gene: TRBD1
V gene: TRBV2
clone size: .
J gene: TRBJ2-2
CDR3 protein: CASGKDRVNTGELFF
CDR3 DNA: TGTGCCAGCGGGAAAGACAGGGTTAACACCGGGGAGCTGTTTTTT

D gene: .
V gene: TRBV9
clone size: .
J gene: TRBJ2-5
CDR3 protein: CASSVTADFGTQYF
CDR3 DNA: TGTGCCAGCAGCGTAACTGCCGACTTTGGGACCCAGTACTTC

D gene: .
V gene: TRBV12-3/TRBV12-4
clone size: .
J gene: TRBJ2-1
CDR3 protein: CASSEYDEQFF
CDR3 DNA: TGTGCCAGCAGTGAGTACGATGAGCAGTTCTTC

D gene: .
V gene: TRBV7-9
clone size: .
J gene: TRBJ1-4
CDR3 protein: CASSTSDLEVEKLFF
CDR3 DNA: TGTGCCAGCAGCACCTCCGACCTGGAGGTCGAAAAACTGTTTTTT

D gene: TRBD1
V gene: TRBV27
clone size: .
J gene: TRBJ2-2
CDR3 protein: CASSLAQGVNTGELFF
CDR3 DNA: TGTGCCAGCAGTTTAGCACAGGGGGTGAACACCGGGGAGCTGTTTTTT

D gene: TRBD1
V gene: TRBV2
clone size: once
J gene: TRBJ2-5
CDR3 protein: CASSQQQGRWGETQYF
CDR3 DNA: TGTGCCAGCAGTCAACAACAGGGGAGATGGGGAGAGACCCAGTACTTC

D gene: .
V gene: TRBV5-4
clone size: .
J gene: TRBJ2-1
CDR3 protein: CASSFGGGVNNEQFF
CDR3 DNA: TGTGCCAGCAGCTTCGGAGGGGGGGTGAACAATGAGCAGTTCTTC

D gene: TRBD2
V gene: TRBV15
clone size: few
J gene: TRBJ2-1
CDR3 protein: CATSRETSEQFF
CDR3 DNA: TGTGCCACCAGCAGAGAGACTAGCGAGCAGTTCTTC

D gene: TRBD1
V gene: TRBV7-9
clone size: .
J gene: TRBJ1-4
CDR3 protein: CASSLWGQEKEKLFF
CDR3 DNA: TGTGCCAGCAGCTTATGGGGACAGGAGAAGGAAAAACTGTTTTTT

D gene: TRBD2
V gene: TRBV11-3
clone size: .
J gene: TRBJ2-2
CDR3 protein: CASSLRLAGGLTGELFF
CDR3 DNA: TGTGCCAGCAGCTTGCGATTAGCGGGGGGACTCACCGGGGAGCTGTTTTTT

D gene: TRBD1
V gene: TRBV9
clone size: .
J gene: TRBJ1-1
CDR3 protein: CASSPEDRGGWGAFF
CDR3 DNA: TGTGCCAGCAGTCCTGAGGACAGGGGTGGGTGGGGAGCTTTCTTT